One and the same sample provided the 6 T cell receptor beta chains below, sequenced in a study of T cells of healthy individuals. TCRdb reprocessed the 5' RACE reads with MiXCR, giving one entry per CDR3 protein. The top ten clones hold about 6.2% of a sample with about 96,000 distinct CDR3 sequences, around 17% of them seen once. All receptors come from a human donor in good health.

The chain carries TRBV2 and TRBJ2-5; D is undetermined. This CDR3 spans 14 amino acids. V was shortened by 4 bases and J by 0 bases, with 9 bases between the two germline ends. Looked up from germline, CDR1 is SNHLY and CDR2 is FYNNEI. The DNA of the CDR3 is TGTGCCAGCAGTGTGCCCGGCTACCAAGAGACCCAGTACTTC. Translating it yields CASSVPGYQETQYF.

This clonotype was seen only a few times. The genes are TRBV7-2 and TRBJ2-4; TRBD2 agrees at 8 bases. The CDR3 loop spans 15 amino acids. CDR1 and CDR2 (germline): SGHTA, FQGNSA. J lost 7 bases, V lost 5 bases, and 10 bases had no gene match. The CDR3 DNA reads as TGTGCCAGCAGCCCCGCGGGGGGCCTTTGGAACATTCAGTACTTC. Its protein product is CASSPAGGLWNIQYF.

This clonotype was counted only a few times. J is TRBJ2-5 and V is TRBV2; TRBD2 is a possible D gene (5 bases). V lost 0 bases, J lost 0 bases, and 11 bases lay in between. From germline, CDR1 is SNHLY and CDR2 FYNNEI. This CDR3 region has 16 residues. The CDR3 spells CASSEALLGDQETQYF. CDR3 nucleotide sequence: TGTGCCAGCAGTGAAGCGCTTCTGGGAGACCAAGAGACCCAGTACTTC.

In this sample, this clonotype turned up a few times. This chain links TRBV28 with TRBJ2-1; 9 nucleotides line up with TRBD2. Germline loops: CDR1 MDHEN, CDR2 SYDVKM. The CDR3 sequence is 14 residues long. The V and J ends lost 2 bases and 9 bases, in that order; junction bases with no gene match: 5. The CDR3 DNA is TGTGCCAGCAGTTTAAGGCGGGAGGGCGTTGAGCAGTTCTTC. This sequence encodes CASSLRREGVEQFF.

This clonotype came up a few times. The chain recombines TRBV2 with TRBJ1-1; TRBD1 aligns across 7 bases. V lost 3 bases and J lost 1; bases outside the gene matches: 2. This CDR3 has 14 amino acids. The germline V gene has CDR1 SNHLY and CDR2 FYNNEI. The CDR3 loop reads CASSDDRANTEAFF. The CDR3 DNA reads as TGTGCCAGCAGTGATGACAGGGCGAACACTGAAGCTTTCTTT.

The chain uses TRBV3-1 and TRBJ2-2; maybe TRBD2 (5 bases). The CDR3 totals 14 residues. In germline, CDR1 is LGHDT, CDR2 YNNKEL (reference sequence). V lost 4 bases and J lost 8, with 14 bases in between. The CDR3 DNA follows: TGTGCCAGCAGCCGAGGAACGCGGGCAGGGGAGCTGTTTTTT. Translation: CASSRGTRAGELFF.